This T cell receptor (beta chain) was captured by sequencing in a study of OX40 agonist ivuxolimab in advanced cancers. Study background: With a range of about 23 to 90, age averaged approximately 60 years, and roughly 80% were male.

Autoimmune disease history or systemic immunosuppression disqualified patients. Generated by immunoSEQ multiplex PCR, the TCRdb table keeps only in-frame clones and is missing some. Of about 50,000 clones listed, 80% to 95% are singletons. Germline V gives CDR1 MGHRA, CDR2 YSYEKL. V dropped 3 bases and J dropped 5 bases, with 16 bases sitting between them. This CDR3 region has 15 residues. The source was CD4+ or CD8+ T cells sorted from blood, collected in a trial of the OX40 agonist ivuxolimab. The chain carries TRBV4-1 and TRBJ1-2; D possibly corresponds to TRBD1 (6 bases). The TCR originated in an adult with an advanced solid tumor such as melanoma, head and neck, liver or kidney cancer. CDR3 sequence reads: CASSHPGGLQYGYTF. The CDR3 DNA reads TGCGCCAGCAGCCACCCGGGGGGCCTTCAATATGGCTACACCTTC.